This T cell receptor beta chain appears in the sequencing data of a study of identical twins. Each CDR3 protein gets one entry after TCRdb re-called the 5' RACE reads with MiXCR. Of some 320,000 distinct CDR3 sequences in the sample, roughly an eighth were seen once. Germline V gene data show CDR1 as SGHDT and CDR2 as YYEEEE. The CDR3 has 21 residues. Between the trimmed V and J ends, which lost 0 bases and 9 bases, there was a span of 34 bases. Separately, the same data were catalogued under a study of yellow fever vaccine responses in identical twins. That report adds: Reportedly, the response of twins' T cells to the vaccine seemed partly convergent, partly personalized.

This chain joins TRBV5-6 and TRBJ2-1; the D call may be TRBD1 or TRBD2 (5 bases each). The clonotype comes from a woman aged 18-29 years in good health. The specimen sequenced was CD8+ T cells sorted from blood. The CDR3 sequence: CASSLVGDRALDLNVRVEQFF. The CDR3 DNA sequence: TGTGCCAGCAGCTTGGTGGGGGACCGGGCGCTCGACCTGAATGTTCGGGTTGAGCAGTTCTTC.